Listed here are 32 T cell receptor beta chains from one sample, sequenced in a study of control samples from healthy donors and cancer patients. Using immunoSEQ multiplex PCR, the repertoire was profiled, and TCRdb retains in-frame clones only, with some absent. The repertoire holds roughly 130,000 clones, about 93% seen once, with under 2% in the top ten. Sequenced sample: PBMCs. The source of these receptors is a man aged 50 to 60 with head and neck cancer.

The V call is TRBV6-5, the J call TRBJ1-3; weak D call: TRBD1 (6 bases). The CDR3 spans 16 residues. Germline V gene sequence: CDR1 MNHEY, CDR2 SVGAGI. Trimming took 2 bases from V and 0 from J, leaving 11 bases between them. The CDR3 DNA reads as TGTGCCAGCAGTTACGACCACAGGGTCTCTGGAAACACCATATATTTT. It yields the protein CASSYDHRVSGNTIYF.

This clone was found once. The J gene is TRBJ1-2, the V gene TRBV2; TRBD1 matches 7 bases. J lost 4 bases, V lost 6 bases, and 14 bases had no gene match. Germline V gene sequence: CDR1 SNHLY, CDR2 FYNNEI. The CDR3 has 16 amino acids. DNA for the CDR3: TGTGCCAGCAGGGGCTTGTTAGAGGGACAGCTCTATGGCTACACCTTC. Translated, it gives CASRGLLEGQLYGYTF.

The CDR3 DNA reads TGCGCCAGCAGCCAAGATAGACAGGTGGGCTATGGCTACACCTTC. Its translation: CASSQDRQVGYGYTF. The chain joins TRBV4-3 to TRBJ1-2, with D possibly being TRBD1 (6 bases). This CDR3 region has 15 residues. V was clipped by 0 bases and J by 4 bases, with 12 bases between them. Germline lookup yields CDR1 LGHNA and CDR2 YSLEER.

The V call is TRBV2, the J call TRBJ2-7; maybe TRBD1 (5 bases). The CDR3 length is 13 residues. The germline V gene has CDR1 SNHLY and CDR2 FYNNEI. Trimming pared 11 bases from V and 2 bases from J, leaving 16 bases between. CDR3 DNA: TGTGCCTACATATCACAGGATACCTACGAGCAGTACTTC. Translation gives CAYISQDTYEQYF.

Only one count was recorded for this clone. The rearrangement uses TRBV10-3 and TRBJ2-3; the match to TRBD2 covers 8 bases. Germline lookup yields CDR1 ENHRY and CDR2 SYGVKD. CDR3 size: 16 residues. V trimming: 3 bases; J trimming: 4 bases; junction bases outside the gene matches: 9. CDR3 sequence (DNA): TGTGCCATCAGTGATAAAGCTGGACTAGCAGCAGATACGCAGTATTTT. This codes for CAISDKAGLAADTQYF.

This chain links TRBV28 with TRBJ1-1; D is possibly TRBD1 (6 bases). The germline V and J ends were trimmed by 6 bases and 2 bases, with 22 bases remaining between them. The CDR3 has 17 amino acids. The germline V gene encodes CDR1 MDHEN and CDR2 SYDVKM. CDR3 residues: CASRLMGILGGNTEAFF. The CDR3 bases are TGTGCCAGCAGGTTAATGGGAATTTTGGGGGGCAACACTGAAGCTTTCTTT.

V and J are TRBV2 and TRBJ2-7; TRBD2 matches 9 bases. Unmatched junction bases numbered 8, after V lost 0 bases and J lost 5 bases. The CDR3 length is 16 residues. Germline assignment: CDR1 SNHLY and CDR2 FYNNEI. The CDR3 protein is CASSEALMASGDEQYF. The CDR3 coding sequence is TGTGCCAGCAGTGAAGCGCTTATGGCTAGCGGGGACGAGCAGTACTTC.

This chain links TRBV24-1 with TRBJ1-1; D unresolved. This CDR3 comprises 12 residues. V was trimmed by 7 bases and J by 2 bases, leaving 7 bases between them. Per germline, CDR1 KGHDR and CDR2 SFDVKD. CDR3: CATSQSNTEAFF. CDR3 nucleotides: TGTGCCACCAGCCAGAGTAACACTGAAGCTTTCTTT.

The chain combines TRBV7-6 with TRBJ1-6; no reliable D call. The length of the CDR3 is 15 residues. Trimming stripped 2 bases from V and 10 bases from J, with 15 bases between. The germline CDR1 and CDR2 sequences are SGHVS and FNYEAQ. The CDR3: CASSLRGVRSSPLHF. The CDR3 DNA reads TGTGCCAGCAGCTTACGGGGTGTCAGAAGCTCACCCCTCCACTTT.

The gene calls are TRBV5-1 and TRBJ2-7; 7 bases agree with TRBD1. Trimming cost V 0 bases and J 4 bases; bases outside gene matches: 1. Germline-derived CDR1 and CDR2 are SGHRS and YFSETQ. This CDR3 contains 13 residues. This CDR3 reads CASSLVGQYEQYF. The CDR3 nucleotides are TGCGCCAGCAGCTTGGTGGGACAGTACGAGCAGTACTTC. Using reference TRBV5-1 and TRBJ2-7 for the parts outside the CDR3, the full variable domain is KAGVTQTPRYLIKTRGQQVTLSCSPISGHRSVSWYQQTPGQGLQFLFEYFSETQRNKGNFPGRFSGRQFSNSRSEMNVSTLELGDSALYLCASSLVGQYEQYFGPGTRLTVT.

There are a few counts of this clone. The chain couples TRBV9 to TRBJ2-3, with a tentative D call TRBD1 (6 bases). The CDR3 spans 14 residues. Per germline, CDR1 SGDLS and CDR2 YYNGEE. Deletions cut 3 bases from V and 4 bases from J, with 12 bases between. CDR3 loop: CASSAKQGADTQYF. Here the CDR3 DNA reads TGTGCCAGCAGCGCCAAACAGGGAGCAGATACGCAGTATTTT.

V and J are TRBV7-9 and TRBJ1-2, with 7 positions matching TRBD1. This CDR3 is built from 15 residues. Germline values: CDR1 SEHNR, CDR2 FQNEAQ (reference sequence). J lost 8 bases, V lost 2 bases, and 11 bases had no gene match. The CDR3 bases are TGTGCCAGCAGCTTAACAGGGGACTCGATCCGGGGCTACACCTTC. It encodes CASSLTGDSIRGYTF.

This clone was observed once. The chain links TRBV6-6 to TRBJ1-1, with a weak D call TRBD1 (5 bases). V was cut by 0 bases and J by 1 base, with 9 bases left in between. Germline V gene lookup returns CDR1 MNHNY and CDR2 SVGAGI (reference sequence). CDR3 length equals 15 residues. The CDR3 is CASSYSGTGNTEAFF. CDR3 nucleotides: TGTGCCAGCAGTTACTCCGGGACTGGGAACACTGAAGCTTTCTTT.

The chain is built from TRBV9 and TRBJ2-3, with D possibly called TRBD1 or TRBD2 (5 bases each). This CDR3 spans 14 amino acids. Germline-derived CDR1 and CDR2 are SGDLS and YYNGEE. V was pared by 1 base and J by 2 bases, with 8 bases between. CDR3 residues: CASSVIGATDTQYF. The DNA of the CDR3 is TGTGCCAGCAGCGTAATCGGGGCCACAGATACGCAGTATTTT.

This chain connects TRBV18 to TRBJ1-5; 7 bases match TRBD1. This CDR3 spans 15 amino acids. With V trimmed by 3 bases and J by 6 bases, 8 bases remained unmatched. Per germline, CDR1 KGHSH and CDR2 LQKENI. Here the CDR3 DNA reads TGTGCCAGCTCACCTAGCACCAGGGGGGTTCAGCCCCAGCATTTT. Protein product: CASSPSTRGVQPQHF.

The chain links TRBV6-6 to TRBJ2-7; D not resolved. The CDR3 contains 13 residues. The germline CDR1 and CDR2 sequences are MNHNY and SVGAGI (reference sequence). V lost 7 bases and J lost 4, with 14 bases in between. The CDR3 spells CASTGQTLYEQYF. The CDR3 bases are TGTGCCAGCACCGGGCAGACCCTTTACGAGCAGTACTTC.

The chain couples TRBV6-5 to TRBJ2-2; 11 bases are a match to TRBD1. The V segment lost 2 bases and the J segment 8 bases; nucleotides outside the gene matches: 4. Looked up from germline, CDR1 is MNHEY and CDR2 is SVGAGI. This CDR3 has 15 residues. The CDR3 DNA reads TGTGCCAGCAGTTACCGGGACAGGGGGTTAGGGGAGCTGTTTTTT. Residues: CASSYRDRGLGELFF.

J is TRBJ1-2 and V is TRBV20-1; no clear D gene. V was shortened by 6 bases and J by 6 bases, with 8 bases between the two germline ends. This CDR3 comprises 10 residues. Germline loops: CDR1 DFQATT, CDR2 SNEGSKA (reference sequence). The CDR3 DNA is TGCAGTGCGGGAGGGAATGGCTACACCTTC. Amino acids: CSAGGNGYTF.

This clone was seen only once. V is TRBV10-3 and J is TRBJ2-3; D is undetermined. V lost 4 bases and J lost 4, with 6 bases in between. CDR1 and CDR2 (germline): ENHRY, SYGVKD. CDR3 length: 12 residues. CDR3 residues: CAISVWADTQYF. DNA of the CDR3: TGTGCCATCAGTGTCTGGGCAGATACGCAGTATTTT.

J is TRBJ2-1 and V is TRBV7-3, with 11 positions matching TRBD2. Germline V gene lookup returns CDR1 SGHTA and CDR2 FQGTGA. The CDR3 spans 16 residues. V lost 5 bases and J lost 8; bases outside the gene matches: 11. CDR3 region: CASSVRGLAGGDEQFF. CDR3 DNA: TGTGCCAGCAGCGTGAGGGGGCTAGCGGGGGGCGATGAGCAGTTCTTC. The complete variable domain, with remaining parts taken from reference TRBV7-3 and TRBJ2-1, reads GAGVSQTPSNKVTEKGKYVELRCDPISGHTALYWYRQSLGQGPEFLIYFQGTGAADDSGLPNDRFFAVRPEGSVSTLKIQRTERGDSAVYLCASSVRGLAGGDEQFFGPGTRLTVL.

The genes are TRBV4-1 and TRBJ1-1; D is possibly TRBD1 (5 bases). Germline V CDR1 and CDR2: MGHRA, YSYEKL. Trimming took off 3 bases at V and 5 bases at J, with 13 bases between the two ends. The CDR3 contains 14 residues. The CDR3 DNA is TGCGCCAGCAGCCAGGCCGGGACGGTGACTGAAGCTTTCTTT. This codes for CASSQAGTVTEAFF.

The chain carries TRBV27 and TRBJ2-5; 10 bases match TRBD2. This CDR3 is 16 amino acids long. Germline loops: CDR1 MNHEY, CDR2 SMNVEV (reference sequence). Losses at the gene ends were 10 bases for V and 0 bases for J; bases not matched to a gene: 11. The CDR3 spells CATRGLARAYQETQYF. CDR3 bases: TGTGCCACCAGGGGACTAGCGAGGGCCTACCAAGAGACCCAGTACTTC.

V usage is TRBV13 and J usage is TRBJ1-2, with 11 bases identical to TRBD1. Trimming at V came to 5 bases and at J to 6 bases, leaving 8 bases not matched to a gene. This CDR3 region has 15 residues. Germline V gene sequence: CDR1 PRHDT, CDR2 FYEKMQ (reference sequence). The CDR3 sequence: CASSQYGQGADGYTF. The CDR3 region has the DNA TGTGCCAGCAGCCAATACGGACAGGGGGCGGATGGCTACACCTTC.

This clone showed up just once. V gene TRBV7-2 combines with J gene TRBJ1-5; D is unresolved. Trimming pared 1 base from V and 3 bases from J, leaving 10 bases between. Per the germline V gene, CDR1 is SGHTA and CDR2 is FQGNSA. The length of the CDR3 is 15 residues. CDR3 sequence (DNA): TGTGCCAGCAGCTTAGATAGGGCAGACAATCAGCCCCAGCATTTT. Its protein is CASSLDRADNQPQHF.

About this clone itself: Additional DNA sequences in this sample encode the identical CDR3. The chain employs TRBV11-2 and TRBJ2-7; 10 bases line up with TRBD2. This CDR3 contains 13 residues. The junction had 2 bases not matched to a gene; V was cut back by 5 bases and J by 4 bases. CDR1 and CDR2 from the germline V gene are SGHAT and FQNNGV. CDR3 sequence reads: CASSLAGAYEQYF. DNA of the CDR3: TGTGCCAGCAGCCTAGCGGGGGCTTACGAGCAGTACTTC.

This clone was seen a single time. This sequence joins TRBV7-2 and TRBJ1-2; TRBD1 aligns across 8 bases. The germline V gene has CDR1 SGHTA and CDR2 FQGNSA. The V gene end was trimmed by 1 base and the J gene end by 5 bases; junction bases not matched to a gene: 3. This CDR3 region has 14 residues. As DNA, the CDR3 is TGTGCCAGCAGCTTAGACGGGACAGGATATGGCTACACCTTC. This translates into CASSLDGTGYGYTF.

The V call is TRBV5-1, the J call TRBJ2-1, with TRBD1 matching over 8 bases. V trimming: 2 bases; J trimming: 4 bases; junction bases outside the gene matches: 5. Germline CDR1 SGHRS, CDR2 YFSETQ. The CDR3 totals 15 residues. CDR3 DNA sequence: TGCGCCAGCAGCTTAGCCAGGGGGCCATACAATGAGCAGTTCTTC. Its translation: CASSLARGPYNEQFF. Full variable domain (outside the CDR3, taken from reference TRBV5-1 and TRBJ2-1): KAGVTQTPRYLIKTRGQQVTLSCSPISGHRSVSWYQQTPGQGLQFLFEYFSETQRNKGNFPGRFSGRQFSNSRSEMNVSTLELGDSALYLCASSLARGPYNEQFFGPGTRLTVL.

The J gene is TRBJ2-1, the V gene TRBV7-3; 9 nucleotides line up with TRBD2. Trimming removed 2 bases from V and 4 bases from J; junction bases left unmatched: 6. The CDR3 spans 16 residues. Germline lookup yields CDR1 SGHTA and CDR2 FQGTGA. The CDR3 region is CASSLEAGGSYNEQFF. CDR3 in DNA: TGTGCCAGCAGCTTAGAAGCGGGGGGTTCATACAATGAGCAGTTCTTC.

This chain connects TRBV13 to TRBJ2-5; D gene uncertain. The CDR3 contains 14 residues. Germline-derived CDR1 and CDR2 are PRHDT and FYEKMQ (reference sequence). Between the trimmed V and J ends, which lost 2 bases and 2 bases, there was a span of 9 bases. In DNA form, the CDR3 reads TGTGCCAGCAGCTTAATGGAGAGACAAGAGACCCAGTACTTC. Its protein product is CASSLMERQETQYF. The full variable domain, in which reference TRBV13 and TRBJ2-5 provide the parts outside the CDR3, is AAGVIQSPRHLIKEKRETATLKCYPIPRHDTVYWYQQGPGQDPQFLISFYEKMQSDKGSIPDRFSAQQFSDYHSELNMSSLELGDSALYFCASSLMERQETQYFGPGTRLLVL.

This rearrangement joins TRBV3-1 (or the pseudogene TRBV3-2) to TRBJ1-4; unclear D gene. Germline lookup yields CDR1 LGHDT and CDR2 YNNKEL (reference sequence). The CDR3 sequence is 15 residues long. V lost 0 bases to trimming and J lost 7 bases, with 12 bases between them. CDR3 region: CASSQEIGFTEKLFF. The DNA for the CDR3 is TGTGCCAGCAGCCAAGAAATAGGTTTCACTGAAAAACTGTTTTTT.

The V and J genes are TRBV9 and TRBJ1-2; D is possibly TRBD1 (5 bases). Trimming left V 6 bases short and J 6 bases short, with 18 bases between. The CDR3 extends over 14 amino acids. The germline CDR1 and CDR2 sequences are SGDLS and YYNGEE. CDR3 nucleotide sequence: TGTGCCAGCAATCTCCAGGGTACGAAGGATGGCTACACCTTC. The encoded protein is CASNLQGTKDGYTF. The entire variable domain, with the rest obtained from reference TRBV9 and TRBJ1-2, is as follows: DSGVTQTPKHLITATGQRVTLRCSPRSGDLSVYWYQQSLDQGLQFLIQYYNGEERAKGNILERFSAQQFPDLHSELNLSSLELGDSALYFCASNLQGTKDGYTFGSGTRLTVV.

The chain links TRBV7-9 to TRBJ2-3, with a possible D match to TRBD2 (5 bases). The germline gives CDR1 SEHNR, CDR2 FQNEAQ (reference sequence). The ends were cut back, 4 bases at V and 1 base at J, with 12 bases in the middle. The CDR3 length is 15 residues. CDR3 amino acids: CASSSPAGGTDTQYF. The DNA of the CDR3 is TGTGCCAGCAGCTCTCCCGCGGGCGGCACAGATACGCAGTATTTT. Using reference TRBV7-9 and TRBJ2-3 for the parts outside the CDR3, the full variable domain is DTGVSQNPRHKITKRGQNVTFRCDPISEHNRLYWYRQTLGQGPEFLTYFQNEAQLEKSRLLSDRFSAERPKGSFSTLEIQRTEQGDSAMYLCASSSPAGGTDTQYFGPGTRLTVL.